This T cell receptor (beta chain) originates from a study of blood T cells in healthy people across ages (dated by TCRdb to between 2015 and 2016). The study in broad terms: In model experiments, roughly one uniquely barcoded TCR beta cDNA molecule per two T cells was captured by template switching. To track age-related changes in TCR beta repertoire diversity, the study relied on deep sequencing normalized with unique cDNA molecular identifiers. The donors were split into four age groups: young (average around 15 years), middle-aged (39), aged (over 55) and long-lived (about 82). Using the same blood draw, the study looked at two additional independent replicas of 1 million unique cDNA reads for two donors, one aged 18 to 30 and the other aged 80 or older. To avoid experimental bias, donors of different ages were randomly spread across the sequencing lanes. Paper-wide results and their limitations: There was a strong correlation between observed TCR beta diversity and the percentage of naive T cells measured by flow cytometry. Compared with the aged group, the long-lived group had more naive CD4+ T cells, fewer expanded clones and increased TCR diversity, a pattern suggesting age selection. Estimates of total diversity based on one million sequenced T cells were regarded as lower bounds and as underestimates. Because donor CMV infection status was unknown, age-related changes in expanded clonotypes were potentially confounded. Observed TCR beta diversity per million T cells fell roughly linearly with age, and a significant reduction was already apparent by age roughly 40. Conclusive comparison of naive and antigen-experienced compartments was prevented by the profiling of bulk unsorted PBMCs.

Donors were roughly 40 systemically healthy Caucasian individuals from Russia aged 6 to 90 years. Each donor gave ten milliliters of peripheral blood, drawn into EDTA-treated Vacutainer tubes. Ficoll-Paque density-gradient centrifugation was used to isolate PBMCs, with at least 6 million per sample. Trizol reagent was used to extract total RNA from PBMCs, with at least 5.5 micrograms per sample. The percentages of naive CD45RAhigh/CD27high T cells were determined by flow cytometry on a PBMC aliquot from every donor. Note on this clonotype: The antigen this receptor binds is unknown. Base-call qualities are not available, and no considerably larger clone is one nucleotide away.

Libraries were built with 5' RACE. A second roughly 6 to 11 cycle PCR used a sample-barcoded 5' primer and a J-beta primer mix. A unique molecular identifier was introduced onto each TCR beta cDNA molecule by a template-switch 5' adaptor carrying 12 random nucleotides. Each sample yielded at least 2.5 million CDR3-containing paired-end reads. First-strand cDNA was synthesized from all RNA with the Mint cDNA synthesis kit, primed by a TRBC-specific oligonucleotide. Following uracil-DNA glycosylase treatment, all cDNA underwent a first 18-cycle PCR with the universal primers M1SS and BC2_uni_R. The source study handled its data this way. For normalization, 1 million high-quality reads, each with a distinct molecular identifier, were randomly selected from each sample. Reads sharing molecular identifiers were discarded rather than binned into consensus sequences. MiTCR, set to a Q25 quality threshold and the strictest error-elimination algorithm, was used for CDR3 identification, clonotype clustering and error correction. A nonparametric unseen species model with Euler transformation was used to estimate lower-bound total TCR beta diversity. The raw public data were reprocessed by TCRdb itself: fastp quality trimming at Q25, MiXCR clonotype calling, in-frame beta chains only. When rows share a CDR3 protein, they turn into one entry using the most common DNA and genes. For this entry, the V and J calls and clone size follow TCRdb and not the study's own pipeline. The sample table shows approximately 1,700,000 distinct CDR3 sequences, and about two fifths are seen once. The top ten hold 23% of the sample.

V gives up 8 bases and J gives up 6 bases, and the segment between their germline ends measures 11 bases. Sequences SGHTA (CDR1) and FQGNSA (CDR2) are obtained from the germline V gene. The CDR3 contains 13 residues, cysteine and phenylalanine counted. The read is trimmed to its CDR3 DNA, 39 bases read in frame from base 1. The clonotype comes from a human donor in good health. Material: blood. The chain links TRBV7-2 with TRBJ1-6, with TRBD1 perhaps the D gene, on 6 matching bases. The sequence in DNA is TGTGCCAGCTCACCAGGGGCTAATTCACCCCTCCACTTT. This translates into CASSPGANSPLHF.